This T cell receptor (beta chain) derives from a study of T cell changes during pregnancy in multiple sclerosis. The CDR3 sequence is 18 residues long. V shed 6 bases, J shed 0 bases, and the junction held 8 bases outside the gene matches. This clone was detected only once. This table comes from immunoSEQ multiplex PCR, and its TCRdb copy is limited to in-frame clones, with some not included. Of around 80,000 clones listed, 92% were seen once; the top ten hold 2.6%. The sequences come from peripheral blood, collected before pregnancy. This receptor was identified in a female donor with multiple sclerosis, enrolled in a pregnancy study. This chain links TRBV6-7 with TRBJ2-3; 14 bases agree with TRBD2. TRBV6-7 is recorded as an ORF, its role being uncertain. CDR3 nucleotides: TGTGCCAGCAGCTCCGGGACTAGCGGGAGAGGCAGCACAGATACGCAGTATTTT. Its translation: CASSSGTSGRGSTDTQYF.